This T cell receptor (beta chain) was captured by sequencing in a study of blood T cell repertoires in COVID-19. Study-wide context: Sites in the United States, Italy and Spain provided acute and convalescent COVID-19 samples.

This CDR3 has 17 residues. Per the germline V gene, CDR1 is SGHRS and CDR2 is YFSETQ. V gave up 3 bases and J gave up 1 base; unmatched junction bases: 6. In its sample, this clone was seen once. Source study methods: Counts of nucleated cells, estimated from reference gene primer amplification, were obtained. The table came from immunoSEQ multiplex PCR; TCRdb's copy has only in-frame clones and leaves some out. The DNA was the basis for D and trimming; V, J and clone size are from that table. This table has 120,000 to 150,000 clones, over 80% appearing once. This study enrolled people aged about 18 to 100 from 24 US geographic areas. Assignment of participants to cohorts was predicated upon participant-reported clinical history.

The sequence came from a woman aged 35 to 49 who had recovered from COVID-19. This chain joins TRBV5-1 and TRBJ2-1; the match to TRBD2 covers 11 bases. The sequenced material came from PBMCs or T cells enriched from blood (not recorded which). The CDR3: CASSWEIAGGSYNEQFF. The CDR3 nucleotides are TGCGCCAGCAGCTGGGAGATAGCGGGAGGGTCCTACAATGAGCAGTTCTTC.